The clone carrying this T cell receptor (beta chain) showed up just once. The CDR3 is 16 amino acids. The trim removed 6 bases at V and 5 bases at J, leaving 11 bases unmatched. Germline assignment: CDR1 ENHRY and CDR2 SYGVKD. Measured with immunoSEQ multiplex PCR; TCRdb has only the in-frame clones, and not every one. The data show 2,100,000 or so clones, with almost 96% seen just once and roughly 0.13% held by the top ten. This entry comes from a study of shared clonotypes between healthy human individuals. Sequences were obtained from naive CD4+ T cells sorted from blood. Stated subset: CD45RA+ positively selected. The source of this sequence is a man younger than 30 in good health. This rearrangement joins TRBV10-3 to TRBJ2-3; 10 bases are shared with TRBD2. In DNA, the CDR3 is TGTGCCATCAGACCCTTTGGAGCGGGGGGGAGAGATACGCAGTATTTT. Protein sequence: CAIRPFGAGGRDTQYF.